This T cell receptor beta chain came from a study of cytomegalovirus exposure and HLA in healthy donors. Comment on this clone: Its matching antigen is unknown.

Study results and limitations: Analyses of presence and absence presupposed an approximately uniform sequencing depth across donors. The majority of TCR sequences were rare, yet some public TCRs appeared in many donors. Per a later analysis, HLA-associated TCR beta chains showed more clonal expansion than other, equally common TCR beta chains.

Per the germline V gene, CDR1 is LGHNA and CDR2 is YNFKEQ. Trimming removed 3 bases from V and 2 bases from J, with 17 bases in between. The CDR3 is 16 amino acids. The PCR made use of 60 Vbeta and 13 Jbeta primers. Sequencing was performed with immunoSEQ multiplex PCR; in TCRdb, only in-frame clones are kept and a portion is missing. The sample lists about 130,000 clones; 75% to 85% were seen once. V usage is TRBV4-2 and J usage is TRBJ2-7; a possible D gene is TRBD2 (5 bases). The sample consisted of PBMCs. The TCR originated in a woman aged 40 to 50 in good health and CMV-seronegative. CDR3 sequence (DNA): TGTGCCAGCAGCCAGTTGGCTAGCCCACCCCCCTACGAGCAGTACTTC. The encoded protein is CASSQLASPPPYEQYF.